This record concerns one T cell receptor beta chain sequence. The antigen remains unidentified. V lost 4 bases and J 6 bases, leaving 20 bases between the germline ends. This CDR3 region has 15 residues. The germline gives CDR1 SGHRS, CDR2 YFSETQ. The data are from a study of cytomegalovirus exposure and HLA in healthy donors. Study summary: Early released data had around 79 million unique TCRs, all coming from HLA-typed donors. Of the donors genotyped, approximately 400 in all, 81% fell in the Caucasian-associated ancestry cluster.

Whole-study results and caveats: A list of 150 or so TCR beta chains associated with cytomegalovirus was given. TRBV6-2, TRBV6-3 and some other V segments were unresolvable in 87-base-pair reads.

The PCR ran on 60 Vbeta and 13 Jbeta primers. Repertoires were generated with immunoSEQ multiplex PCR, while TCRdb's copy carries only in-frame clones and drops some. In total, the table holds fewer than 70,000 clones. The sequencing sample was made of PBMCs. The receptor's source is a woman younger than 30 in good health and CMV-seronegative. The rearrangement joins TRBV5-1 to TRBJ2-7; possibly TRBD2 for D (6 bases). The CDR3 DNA reads as TGCGCCAGCAGCCAAACTAGCCCCCCTTCCCTCGAGCAGTACTTC. This gives the protein CASSQTSPPSLEQYF.